Following are 30 T cell receptor beta chains from one sample sequenced in a study of T cells after yellow fever vaccination. TCRdb independently ran MiXCR on the 5' RACE reads; one entry per CDR3 protein. The data hold over 300,000 distinct CDR3 sequences, with 4.1% observed a single time. The sample consisted of PBMCs, taken 5 days after the yellow fever booster vaccination. The receptors were gathered from a man between 18 and 35 years old who received the YFV17D yellow fever vaccine.

In its sample, this clonotype was seen a few times. The chain uses TRBV11-2 and TRBJ2-7; 9 bases line up with TRBD2. Looked up from germline, CDR1 is SGHAT and CDR2 is FQNNGV. This CDR3 is 15 amino acids long. J gave up 6 bases and V 3 bases, and 9 bases lay outside the gene matches. For the CDR3, the DNA is TGTGCCAGCAGCTTTGGGTCCGGACTAGCGCGCGAGCAGTACTTC. Its translation: CASSFGSGLAREQYF.

This clonotype was counted ten times or more. The chain recombines TRBV6-5 with TRBJ1-2; D remains ambiguous. This CDR3 is 17 amino acids long. Germline CDR1 and CDR2: MNHEY and SVGAGI. V dropped 0 bases and J dropped 1 base, with 15 bases sitting between them. The CDR3 DNA sequence: TGTGCCAGCAGTTACTCGATCGCCTCCTCTCTTAACTATGGCTACACCTTC. Translating it yields CASSYSIASSLNYGYTF.

Details on this clonotype: Being one base from a much bigger clone, this may be a read error. The conserved phenylalanine or tryptophan normally closing the CDR3 is absent here, so this likely arose from a read error. The rearrangement links TRBV29-1 to TRBJ2-5, with 11 nucleotides matching TRBD2. With 6 bases clipped from V and 5 bases from J, the junction kept 8 bases outside the gene matches. CDR1 is SQVTM, CDR2 ANQGSEA, per germline. CDR3 length equals 14 residues. The CDR3 spells CSVPLAGVEETQYC. The CDR3 DNA sequence: TGCAGCGTCCCACTAGCGGGGGTCGAGGAGACCCAGTACTGC.

This chain connects TRBV4-3 to TRBJ1-1; perhaps TRBD1 as D (5 bases). Trimming removed 3 bases from V and 1 base from J, with 9 bases in between. CDR1 is LGHNA and CDR2 is YSLEER in the germline V gene. The CDR3 runs to 14 residues. CDR3 in amino acids: CASSQVQENTEAFF. In DNA, the CDR3 is TGCGCCAGCAGCCAGGTACAGGAGAACACTGAAGCTTTCTTT.

There are a few counts of this clonotype. The gene calls are TRBV4-2 and TRBJ2-6; D is undetermined. This CDR3 comprises 16 residues. Germline V gene sequence: CDR1 LGHNA, CDR2 YNFKEQ. Trimming pared 4 bases from V and 4 bases from J, leaving 14 bases between. For the CDR3, the DNA is TGTGCCAGCAGCCCTCTCCCGCTTGACGGGGCCAACGTCCTGACTTTC. Translating it yields CASSPLPLDGANVLTF.

This clonotype has at least ten counts. The chain combines TRBV14 with TRBJ1-1; D is uncertain. Germline V gene sequence: CDR1 SGHDN, CDR2 FVKESK. The ends were cut back, 6 bases at V and 6 bases at J, with 20 bases in the middle. The length of the CDR3 is 15 residues. The CDR3 loop is CASRLYYPGFPEAFF. The CDR3 nucleotides are TGTGCCAGCAGACTCTATTATCCGGGGTTCCCTGAAGCTTTCTTT.

This clonotype was counted many times. The CDR3 region has the DNA TGTGCCAGCCGTCTACGGACAGGACAGAACACTGAAGCTTTCTTT. Its protein is CASRLRTGQNTEAFF. The rearrangement links TRBV6-5 to TRBJ1-1; TRBD1 aligns across 7 bases. The length of the CDR3 is 15 residues. Germline CDR1 reads MNHEY; CDR2 reads SVGAGI. Losses at the gene ends were 8 bases for V and 1 base for J; bases not matched to a gene: 10.

This clonotype was picked up a small number of times. V usage is TRBV6-5 and J usage is TRBJ2-5; 8 positions agree with TRBD2. V gave up 6 bases and J gave up 5 bases; unmatched junction bases: 11. The CDR3 extends over 15 amino acids. CDR1 MNHEY and CDR2 SVGAGI come from the germline V gene. The CDR3 DNA follows: TGTGCCAGCAGGAAAGGACTAGCCGATCTGGAGACCCAGTACTTC. Translated, it gives CASRKGLADLETQYF.

This clonotype was seen a handful of times. The V and J genes are TRBV29-1 and TRBJ2-3; D is perhaps TRBD1 or TRBD2 (6 bases each). Germline-derived CDR1 and CDR2 are SQVTM and ANQGSEA. The CDR3 covers 14 residues. V was pared by 7 bases and J by 1 base, with 15 bases between. The CDR3 DNA is TGCAGCGCCGCCTTGGGGGGCGGCACAGATACGCAGTATTTT. This codes for CSAALGGGTDTQYF.

In its sample, this clonotype was seen many times. V is TRBV10-3 and J is TRBJ1-1; D is perhaps TRBD1 (5 bases). V was trimmed by 11 bases and J by 4 bases, leaving 11 bases between them. The V gene's germline CDR1 is ENHRY and CDR2 SYGVKD. This CDR3 has 11 residues. The CDR3 DNA follows: TGTGCCGTACAGGTTAGCACTGAAGCTTTCTTT. As protein: CAVQVSTEAFF.

There are many counts of this clonotype. The chain carries TRBV6-5 and TRBJ2-1; 7 nucleotides agree with TRBD1. The CDR3 runs 15 residues. V lost 4 bases, J lost 1 base, and 4 bases stayed unmatched. Germline V gene lookup returns CDR1 MNHEY and CDR2 SVGAGI. The CDR3 protein is CASSSGTDSYNEQFF. The CDR3 DNA is TGTGCCAGCAGTTCCGGGACAGATTCCTACAATGAGCAGTTCTTC.

This clonotype was counted ten times or more. CDR3 sequence: CSAVPGQGSDTQYF. CDR3 bases: TGCAGTGCCGTCCCGGGACAGGGTTCGGATACGCAGTATTTT. The chain carries TRBV20-1 and TRBJ2-3; TRBD1 matches at 9 bases. Germline V gene data show CDR1 as DFQATT and CDR2 as SNEGSKA (reference sequence). The V segment lost 6 bases and the J segment 6 bases; nucleotides outside the gene matches: 10. The CDR3 runs 14 residues.

The rearrangement links TRBV18 to TRBJ1-3; tentatively, D is TRBD1 (5 bases). The CDR3 runs 15 residues. Germline loops: CDR1 KGHSH, CDR2 LQKENI. Trimming cost V 2 bases and J 0 bases, with 8 bases left between them. CDR3 region: CASSPGADSGNTIYF. As DNA, the CDR3 is TGTGCCAGCTCACCAGGGGCCGACTCTGGAAACACCATATATTTT.

The chain couples TRBV4-1 to TRBJ2-3; 12 bases align to TRBD2. Germline CDR1 is MGHRA and CDR2 is YSYEKL. This CDR3 has 19 residues. The trim removed 0 bases at V and 0 bases at J, leaving 7 bases unmatched. This CDR3 is CASSQDLAGGPGSTDTQYF. CDR3 nucleotide sequence: TGCGCCAGCAGCCAAGATCTAGCGGGGGGGCCGGGTAGCACAGATACGCAGTATTTT.

This clonotype was detected only a few times. The chain carries TRBV5-1 and TRBJ2-6, with D possibly matching TRBD1 (8 bases). CDR1 SGHRS and CDR2 YFSETQ come from the germline V gene. The CDR3 is made up of 17 amino acids. The ends were cut back, 3 bases at V and 2 bases at J, with 15 bases in the middle. CDR3 nucleotides: TGCGCCAGCAGCTACGGACAGGGAGGGACTGGGGCCAACGTCCTGACTTTC. It codes for CASSYGQGGTGANVLTF.

This clonotype was observed a few times. The V and J genes are TRBV10-3 and TRBJ2-3, with 8 nucleotides matching TRBD1. Trimming took 10 bases from V and 2 from J; bases not matched to a gene: 5. CDR1 ENHRY and CDR2 SYGVKD come from the germline V gene. CDR3 length: 13 residues. CDR3 loop: CATRQGITDTQYF. The CDR3 DNA reads as TGTGCCACACGACAGGGGATCACAGATACGCAGTATTTT.

This clonotype has a handful of counts. The rearrangement uses TRBV7-3 and TRBJ2-1; D not resolved. Deletions cut 5 bases from V and 0 bases from J, with 14 bases between. Germline loops: CDR1 SGHTA, CDR2 FQGTGA. CDR3 size: 16 residues. CDR3 DNA: TGTGCCAGCAGCCCGAGACTGGCGAGCTCCTACAATGAGCAGTTCTTC. Its protein product is CASSPRLASSYNEQFF.

The chain carries TRBV20-1 and TRBJ2-3; 10 bases match TRBD2. Per the germline V gene, CDR1 is DFQATT and CDR2 is SNEGSKA (reference sequence). Unmatched junction bases numbered 10, after V lost 5 bases and J lost 5 bases. This CDR3 comprises 15 residues. The chain's CDR3 is CSAPGLAGEIDTQYF. CDR3 bases: TGCAGTGCTCCAGGGCTAGCGGGGGAAATAGATACGCAGTATTTT.

A few counts support this clonotype. This chain links TRBV5-5 with TRBJ2-4; D is ambiguous. Deletions cut 0 bases from V and 0 bases from J, with 7 bases between. Germline V CDR1 and CDR2: SGHKS, YYEKEE (reference sequence). The CDR3 sequence is 15 residues long. CDR3 sequence (DNA): TGTGCCAGCAGCTTGGACCGCTTAGCCAAAAACATTCAGTACTTC. The encoded protein is CASSLDRLAKNIQYF.

This clonotype was counted ten times or more. This sequence joins TRBV4-3 and TRBJ1-1, with D possibly TRBD1 on 6 matching bases. There are 16 residues in the CDR3. Germline V lookup: CDR1 LGHNA, CDR2 YSLEER. V lost 0 bases and J 3 bases, leaving 14 bases between the germline ends. CDR3: CASSQDGGGVYTEAFF. CDR3 coding DNA: TGCGCCAGCAGCCAAGATGGAGGGGGGGTGTACACTGAAGCTTTCTTT.

This clonotype was detected ten times or more. The genes are TRBV5-5 and TRBJ2-3, with TRBD1 matching over 9 bases. The germline gives CDR1 SGHKS, CDR2 YYEKEE (reference sequence). This CDR3 comprises 14 residues. The V and J ends lost 5 bases and 4 bases, in that order; junction bases with no gene match: 5. The CDR3 region is CASSSGTGPDTQYF. CDR3 coding DNA: TGTGCCAGCAGTTCAGGGACAGGGCCAGATACGCAGTATTTT.

This clonotype was seen only a few times. The V gene is TRBV7-9, the J gene TRBJ2-3; perhaps TRBD2 as D (6 bases). CDR1 is SEHNR and CDR2 is FQNEAQ in the germline V gene (reference sequence). CDR3 size: 15 residues. V was trimmed by 1 base and J by 0 bases, leaving 8 bases between them. In DNA form, the CDR3 reads TGTGCCAGCAGCTTAGGCGGGGAGAGCACAGATACGCAGTATTTT. Encoded protein: CASSLGGESTDTQYF.

V gene TRBV12-3 or TRBV12-4 combines with J gene TRBJ1-2; tentative D call: TRBD1 (5 bases). This CDR3 comprises 12 residues. Trimming removed 2 bases at V and 6 bases at J, with 7 bases between. The CDR3 is CASSLQGHGYTF. The CDR3 bases are TGTGCCAGCAGTTTACAGGGTCATGGCTACACCTTC.

The table lists this clonotype with a few counts. The genes are TRBV4-1 and TRBJ2-3, with 8 bases matching TRBD1. The trim removed 2 bases at V and 5 bases at J, leaving 3 bases unmatched. The germline V gene has CDR1 MGHRA and CDR2 YSYEKL. CDR3 size: 14 residues. DNA of the CDR3: TGCGCCAGCAGCCAACAGGGGGCGAAAGATACGCAGTATTTT. This gives the protein CASSQQGAKDTQYF.

J is TRBJ2-1 and V is TRBV5-1, with D unresolved. Germline-derived CDR1 and CDR2 are SGHRS and YFSETQ. The CDR3 runs to 14 residues. With 4 bases removed from V and 1 base from J, the gap between germline ends came to 9 bases. CDR3 DNA: TGCGCCAGCAGCCTCGCAGAGTCCTACAATGAGCAGTTCTTC. Protein sequence: CASSLAESYNEQFF.

The chain has TRBV7-2 and TRBJ2-3, with 9 positions matching TRBD2. The CDR3 runs to 18 residues. Trimming cost V 4 bases and J 4 bases; bases outside gene matches: 15. In germline, CDR1 is SGHTA, CDR2 FQGNSA. In nucleotides, the CDR3 is TGTGCCAGCAGCTCTGCTATTGGCGGGGGGGCCGGGTCAGATACGCAGTATTTT. Amino acid sequence: CASSSAIGGGAGSDTQYF. The full variable domain, rest sourced from reference TRBV7-2 and TRBJ2-3, is GAGVSQSPSNKVTEKGKDVELRCDPISGHTALYWYRQSLGQGLEFLIYFQGNSAPDKSGLPSDRFSAERTGGSVSTLTIQRTQQEDSAVYLCASSSAIGGGAGSDTQYFGPGTRLTVL.

In its sample, this clonotype was seen many times. This chain uses TRBV20-1 with TRBJ1-6, with 10 bases that match TRBD1. The CDR3 contains 16 residues. With 1 base clipped from V and 6 bases from J, the junction kept 6 bases outside the gene matches. Looked up from germline, CDR1 is DFQATT and CDR2 is SNEGSKA (reference sequence). CDR3 region: CSARAGGQGFNSPLHF. CDR3 sequence (DNA): TGCAGTGCTAGAGCCGGGGGACAGGGGTTTAATTCACCCCTCCACTTT.

The rearrangement links TRBV4-1 to TRBJ2-7; D ambiguous. In germline, CDR1 is MGHRA, CDR2 YSYEKL. The CDR3 loop spans 16 amino acids. V was shortened by 0 bases and J by 1 base, with 13 bases between the two germline ends. The CDR3 region has the DNA TGCGCCAGCAGCCAAGATCGGGTAAGGGTATCCTACGAGCAGTACTTC. It translates to CASSQDRVRVSYEQYF.

The table lists this clonotype with a few counts. The chain carries TRBV5-6 and TRBJ2-7; 8 positions agree with TRBD2. Germline V gene lookup returns CDR1 SGHDT and CDR2 YYEEEE. This CDR3 is built from 17 residues. V lost 3 bases to trimming and J lost 0 bases; unmatched junction nucleotides: 11. The CDR3 region has the DNA TGTGCCAGCAGCTCAATCAGGGAGCGGGGGTACTCCTACGAGCAGTACTTC. Encoded protein: CASSSIRERGYSYEQYF.

The chain carries TRBV27 and TRBJ2-7; no definite D call. Germline CDR1 is MNHEY and CDR2 is SMNVEV (reference sequence). The V gene lost 0 bases and the J gene lost 6 bases, with 9 bases spanning the gap. The CDR3 sequence is 13 residues long. The CDR3 reads CASSLSAAAEQYV. As DNA, the CDR3 is TGTGCCAGCAGTTTATCGGCGGCGGCCGAGCAGTACGTC.